This T cell receptor (beta chain) came from a study of blood T cells in healthy people across ages. Primers used in a second PCR of roughly 6 to 11 cycles were a sample-barcoded 5' primer and a J-beta primer mix. Each CDR3 protein gets one entry after TCRdb re-called the 5' RACE reads with MiXCR. The table lists 540,000 or so distinct CDR3 sequences, around 50% of them singletons. This CDR3 is 16 amino acids long. The J segment lost 2 bases and the V segment lost 2 bases, leaving 5 bases of the junction unmatched. Germline assignment: CDR1 LGHNA and CDR2 YSLEER. Isolated per sample were at least 7 million PBMCs.

What was sequenced was blood. The TCR sequence derives from an elderly man in good health. V and J are TRBV4-3 and TRBJ1-2; 10 bases align to TRBD1. Written as DNA, the CDR3 is TGCGCCAGCAGCCAAAATCTGGGACAGGGGAACTATGGCTACACCTTC. The encoded protein is CASSQNLGQGNYGYTF.